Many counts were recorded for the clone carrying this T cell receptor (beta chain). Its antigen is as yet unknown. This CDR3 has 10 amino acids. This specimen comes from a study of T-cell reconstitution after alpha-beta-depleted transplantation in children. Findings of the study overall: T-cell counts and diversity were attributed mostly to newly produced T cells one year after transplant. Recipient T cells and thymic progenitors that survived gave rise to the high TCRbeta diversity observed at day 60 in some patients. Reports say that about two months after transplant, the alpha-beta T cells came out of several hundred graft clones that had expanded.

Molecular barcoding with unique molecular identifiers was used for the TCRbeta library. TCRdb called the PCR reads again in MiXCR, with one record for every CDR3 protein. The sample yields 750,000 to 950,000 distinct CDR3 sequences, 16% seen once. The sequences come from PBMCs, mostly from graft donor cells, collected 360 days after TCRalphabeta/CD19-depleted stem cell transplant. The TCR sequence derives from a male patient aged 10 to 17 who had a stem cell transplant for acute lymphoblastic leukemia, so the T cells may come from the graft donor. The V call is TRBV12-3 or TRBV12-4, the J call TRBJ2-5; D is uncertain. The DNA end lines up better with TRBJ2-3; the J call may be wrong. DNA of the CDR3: TGTGCCAGCAGTTTGGGTACGCAGTATTTT. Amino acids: CASSLGTQYF.